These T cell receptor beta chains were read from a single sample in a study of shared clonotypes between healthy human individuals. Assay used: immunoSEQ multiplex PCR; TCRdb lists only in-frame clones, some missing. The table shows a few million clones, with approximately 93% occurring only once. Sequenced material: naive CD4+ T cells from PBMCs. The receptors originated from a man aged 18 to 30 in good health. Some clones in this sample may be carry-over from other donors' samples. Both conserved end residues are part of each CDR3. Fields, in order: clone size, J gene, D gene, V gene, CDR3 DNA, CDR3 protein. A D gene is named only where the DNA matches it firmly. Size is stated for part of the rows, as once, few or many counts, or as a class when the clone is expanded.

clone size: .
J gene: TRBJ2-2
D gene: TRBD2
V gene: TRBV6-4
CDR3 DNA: TGTGCCAGCAGTGGACTAGCGGGTACTGGCGGGGAGCTGTTTTTT
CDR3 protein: CASSGLAGTGGELFF

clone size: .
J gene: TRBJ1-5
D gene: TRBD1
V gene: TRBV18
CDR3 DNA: TGTGCCAGCTCGCCGACAGGGGTTGGACAGCCCCAGCATTTT
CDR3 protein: CASSPTGVGQPQHF

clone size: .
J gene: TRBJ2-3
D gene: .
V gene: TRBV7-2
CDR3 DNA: TGTGCCAGCAGCTTATTTGGGCCGACCCAGCAGGCAGATACGCAGTATTTT
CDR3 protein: CASSLFGPTQQADTQYF

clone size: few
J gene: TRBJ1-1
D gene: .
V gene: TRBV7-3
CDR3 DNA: TGTGCCAGCAGCGTGACAGGGAACACTGAAGCTTTCTTT
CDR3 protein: CASSVTGNTEAFF

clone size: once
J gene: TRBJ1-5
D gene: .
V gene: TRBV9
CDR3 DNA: TGTGCCAGCAGCGTAGAATGGCGGGCAGGGCTTAGCAATCAGCCCCAGCATTTT
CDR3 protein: CASSVEWRAGLSNQPQHF

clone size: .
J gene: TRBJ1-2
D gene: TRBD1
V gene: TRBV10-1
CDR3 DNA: TGCGCCAGCAGCGCCCCCGGGACAGGGGGCTCTGGGAACTATGGCTACACCTTC
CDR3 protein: CASSAPGTGGSGNYGYTF

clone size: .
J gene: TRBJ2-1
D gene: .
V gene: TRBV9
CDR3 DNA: TGTGCCAGCAGCCCGAGCTGGGGGAGCTCCTACAATGAGCAGTTCTTC
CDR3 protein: CASSPSWGSSYNEQFF

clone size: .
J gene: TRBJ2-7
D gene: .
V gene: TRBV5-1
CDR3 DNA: TGCGCCAGCAGCTCGGGACCGGAGCTCGGGAACGAGCAGTACTTC
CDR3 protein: CASSSGPELGNEQYF

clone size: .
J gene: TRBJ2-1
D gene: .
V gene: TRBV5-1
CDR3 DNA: TGCGCCAGCAGCACAGGGACGGTGAACTACAATGAGCAGTTCTTC
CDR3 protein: CASSTGTVNYNEQFF

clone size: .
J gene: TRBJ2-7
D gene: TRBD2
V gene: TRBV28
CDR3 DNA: TGTGCCAGCAATGATAGCGGGAGAGCCTTTTACGAGCAGTACTTC
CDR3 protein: CASNDSGRAFYEQYF

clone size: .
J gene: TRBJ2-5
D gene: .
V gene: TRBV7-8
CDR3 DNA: TGTGCCAGCAGCTTAGGGTTAGGGCCAGAGACCCAGTACTTC
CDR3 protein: CASSLGLGPETQYF

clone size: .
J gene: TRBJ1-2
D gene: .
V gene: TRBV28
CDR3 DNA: TGTGCCAGCAGTCAGACAGAGCGCTATAGGCTCGGCGGCTACACCTTC
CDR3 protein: CASSQTERYRLGGYTF

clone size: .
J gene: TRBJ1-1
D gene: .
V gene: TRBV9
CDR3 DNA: TGTGCCAGCAGCCCCATCGCTCCGAACACTGAAGCTTTCTTT
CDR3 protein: CASSPIAPNTEAFF

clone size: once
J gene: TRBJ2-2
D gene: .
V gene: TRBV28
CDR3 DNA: TGTGCCAGCACCAACCCAGCGGGCGGCGAGAGGGACACCGGGGAGCTGTTTTTT
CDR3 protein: CASTNPAGGERDTGELFF

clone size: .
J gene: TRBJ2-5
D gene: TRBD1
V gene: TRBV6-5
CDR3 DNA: TGTGCCAGCAGTTATTCCACAGGGGCCACCCAAGAGACCCAGTACTTC
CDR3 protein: CASSYSTGATQETQYF

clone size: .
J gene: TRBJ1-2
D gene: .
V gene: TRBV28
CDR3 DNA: TGTGCCAGCAGTCCATACAGGAGAGACTATGGCTACACCTTC
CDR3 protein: CASSPYRRDYGYTF

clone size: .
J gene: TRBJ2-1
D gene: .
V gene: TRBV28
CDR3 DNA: TGTGCCGGAGGTAGGCAGGGAATCGGTAACAATGAGCAGTTCTTC
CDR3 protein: CAGGRQGIGNNEQFF

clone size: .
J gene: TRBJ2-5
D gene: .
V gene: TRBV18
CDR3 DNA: TGTGCCAGCTCACCACCAGGGAAAGAGACCCAGTACTTC
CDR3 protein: CASSPPGKETQYF

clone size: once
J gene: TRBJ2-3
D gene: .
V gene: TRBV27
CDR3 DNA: TGTGCCAGCAGACGGGACCGCCCGGCAGATACGCAGTATTTT
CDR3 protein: CASRRDRPADTQYF

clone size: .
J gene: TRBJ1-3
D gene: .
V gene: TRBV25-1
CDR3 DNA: TGTGCCAGCAGTGAATTACGGGGTGCCTCTGGAAACACCATATATTTT
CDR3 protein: CASSELRGASGNTIYF

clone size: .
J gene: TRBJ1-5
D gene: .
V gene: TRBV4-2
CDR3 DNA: TGTGCCAGCAGCCAACAACTCAAAAATCAGCCCCAGCATTTT
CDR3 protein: CASSQQLKNQPQHF

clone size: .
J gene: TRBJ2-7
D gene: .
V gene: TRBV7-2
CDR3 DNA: TGTGCCAGCAGCTTAACGGGGCCTTTCGAGCAGTACTTC
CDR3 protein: CASSLTGPFEQYF

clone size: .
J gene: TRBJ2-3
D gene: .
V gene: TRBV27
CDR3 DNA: TGTGCCAGCAGTCAAAGACTAGATACGCAGTATTTT
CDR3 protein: CASSQRLDTQYF

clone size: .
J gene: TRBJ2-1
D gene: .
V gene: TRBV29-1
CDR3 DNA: TGCAGCGTCGCGGGGAACAGGGTTTGGCCCGAATTAGAATACAATGAGCAGTTCTTC
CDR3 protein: CSVAGNRVWPELEYNEQFF

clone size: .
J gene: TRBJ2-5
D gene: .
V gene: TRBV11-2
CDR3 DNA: TGTGCCAGCAGCTTAGGGGGGGCCGGGGCCCAGTACTTC
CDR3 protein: CASSLGGAGAQYF

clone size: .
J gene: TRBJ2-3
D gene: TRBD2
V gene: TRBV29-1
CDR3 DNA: TGCAGCGTTTTAGCGGGGGGGGGTGCAGATACGCAGTATTTT
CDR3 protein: CSVLAGGGADTQYF